This T cell receptor (beta chain) came from a study of blood T cell repertoires in COVID-19. Overall study context: The origin of the acute and convalescent COVID-19 samples was the United States, Italy and Spain. Sources were T cells, B-cell-depleted T cells, or PBMCs; the material itself was cDNA or gDNA.

Clones were sequenced by immunoSEQ multiplex PCR, and TCRdb holds only the in-frame ones, with some missing. Of about 380,000 clones in the sample, 70% to 90% were seen once. Sample: PBMCs or T cells enriched from blood (not recorded which). This sequence originates from a man between 25 and 39 years old who had recovered from COVID-19.

CDR3 in amino acids: CASIWDREATEAFF. Here the CDR3 DNA reads TGTGCCAGCATTTGGGACAGGGAGGCCACTGAAGCTTTCTTT. The chain has TRBV7-9 and TRBJ1-1, with 9 bases matching TRBD1. Germline lookup yields CDR1 SEHNR and CDR2 FQNEAQ (reference sequence). The CDR3 is 14 amino acids. V was pared by 7 bases and J by 4 bases, with 7 bases of the junction left unmatched. Full variable domain (outside the CDR3, taken from reference TRBV7-9 and TRBJ1-1): DTGVSQNPRHKITKRGQNVTFRCDPISEHNRLYWYRQTLGQGPEFLTYFQNEAQLEKSRLLSDRFSAERPKGSFSTLEIQRTEQGDSAMYLCASIWDREATEAFFGQGTRLTVV.